This T cell receptor beta chain emerged from a study of cytotoxic CD8 clonotypes in ibrutinib-treated CLL. Study details: Among responders, roughly 25 were partial and 2 complete; after median approximately 68 months, approximately 15 stayed remitted and some twelve progressed.

This CDR3 is built from 15 residues. Germline V gene lookup returns CDR1 KGHSH and CDR2 LQKENI. V dropped 1 base and J dropped 3 bases, with 9 bases sitting between them. TCRdb's copy holds only in-frame clones and misses some; the assay was immunoSEQ multiplex PCR. Of some 310,000 clones listed, about 80% were seen once; the top ten hold 6.5% to 8%. V gene TRBV18 combines with J gene TRBJ1-4; a weak D match, TRBD1 (5 bases). The input for sequencing was PBMCs, taken before ibrutinib treatment. This clonotype was obtained from a human donor with chronic lymphocytic leukemia. The CDR3 is CASSPRQGANEKLFF. The CDR3 nucleotides read TGTGCCAGCTCACCACGTCAAGGGGCTAATGAAAAACTGTTTTTT. Full variable domain (missing parts from reference TRBV18 and TRBJ1-4): NAGVMQNPRHLVRRRGQEARLRCSPMKGHSHVYWYRQLPEEGLKFMVYLQKENIIDESGMPKERFSAEFPKEGPSILRIQQVVRGDSAAYFCASSPRQGANEKLFFGSGTQLSVL.